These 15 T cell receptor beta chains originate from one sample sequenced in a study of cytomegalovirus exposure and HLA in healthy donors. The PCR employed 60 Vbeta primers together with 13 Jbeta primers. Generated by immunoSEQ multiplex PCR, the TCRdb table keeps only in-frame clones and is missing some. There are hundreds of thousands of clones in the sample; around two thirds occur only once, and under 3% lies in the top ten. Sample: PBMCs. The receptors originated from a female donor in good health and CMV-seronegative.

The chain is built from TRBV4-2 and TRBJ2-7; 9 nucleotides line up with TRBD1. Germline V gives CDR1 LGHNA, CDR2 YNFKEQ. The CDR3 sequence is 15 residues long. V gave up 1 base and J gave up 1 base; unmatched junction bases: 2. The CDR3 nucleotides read TGTGCCAGCAGCCAAGCCGGACAGGGGTCCTACGAGCAGTACTTC. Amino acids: CASSQAGQGSYEQYF.

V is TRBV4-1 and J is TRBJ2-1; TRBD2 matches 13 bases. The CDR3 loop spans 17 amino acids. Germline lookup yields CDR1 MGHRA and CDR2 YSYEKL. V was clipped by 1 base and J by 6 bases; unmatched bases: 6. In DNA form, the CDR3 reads TGCGCCAGCAGCCAAGGGAAAACTAGCGGGAGGGCCAATGAGCAGTTCTTC. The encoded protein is CASSQGKTSGRANEQFF.

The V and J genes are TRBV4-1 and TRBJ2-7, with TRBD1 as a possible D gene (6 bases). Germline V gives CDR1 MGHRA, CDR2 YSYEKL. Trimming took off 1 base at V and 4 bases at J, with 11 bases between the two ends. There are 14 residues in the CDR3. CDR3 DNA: TGCGCCAGCAGCCAAGGGGAACAGGGATACGAGCAGTACTTC. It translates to CASSQGEQGYEQYF.

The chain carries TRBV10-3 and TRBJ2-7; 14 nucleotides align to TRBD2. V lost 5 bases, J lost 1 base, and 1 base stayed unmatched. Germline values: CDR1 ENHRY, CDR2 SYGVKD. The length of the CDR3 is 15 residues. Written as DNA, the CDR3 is TGTGCCATCAGTCGGACTAGCGGGAGGTCCTACGAGCAGTACTTC. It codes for CAISRTSGRSYEQYF.

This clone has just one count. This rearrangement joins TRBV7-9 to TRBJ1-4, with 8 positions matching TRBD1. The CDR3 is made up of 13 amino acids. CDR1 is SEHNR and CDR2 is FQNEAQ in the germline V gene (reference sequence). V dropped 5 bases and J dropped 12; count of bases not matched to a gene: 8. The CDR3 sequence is CASSARQGTELFF. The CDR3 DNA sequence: TGTGCCAGCAGCGCCCGACAGGGGACAGAACTGTTTTTT.

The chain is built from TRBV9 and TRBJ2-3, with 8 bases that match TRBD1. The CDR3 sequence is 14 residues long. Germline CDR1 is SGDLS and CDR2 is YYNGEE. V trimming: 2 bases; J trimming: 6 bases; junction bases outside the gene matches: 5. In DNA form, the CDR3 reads TGTGCCAGCAGCGTGCAGGGGGCTGGTGATACGCAGTATTTT. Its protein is CASSVQGAGDTQYF.

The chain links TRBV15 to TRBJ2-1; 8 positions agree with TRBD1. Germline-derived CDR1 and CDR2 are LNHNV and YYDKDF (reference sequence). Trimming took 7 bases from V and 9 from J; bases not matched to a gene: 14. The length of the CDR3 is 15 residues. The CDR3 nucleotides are TGTGCCACCACCGCTGCCGGACAGGGAAAGTTTGAGCAGTTCTTC. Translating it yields CATTAAGQGKFEQFF.

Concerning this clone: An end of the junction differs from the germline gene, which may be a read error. CDR3 DNA sequence: TGTGCCGGCAGTTCAGAAGCTTTCTTT. This codes for CAGSSEAFF. This chain connects TRBV6-5 to TRBJ1-1; no reliable D call. This CDR3 is built from 9 residues. Looked up from germline, CDR1 is MNHEY and CDR2 is SVGAGI.

CDR3 DNA sequence: TGTGCCAGCAGCTTAGTGGGCGGGGTCACTGAAGCTTTCTTT. This encodes CASSLVGGVTEAFF. V and J are TRBV7-9 and TRBJ1-1; D unresolved. V was clipped by 1 base and J by 4 bases, with 10 bases between them. Per the germline V gene, CDR1 is SEHNR and CDR2 is FQNEAQ (reference sequence). There are 14 residues in the CDR3.

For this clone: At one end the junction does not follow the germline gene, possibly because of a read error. The CDR3 reads CAGSFGQGNYNEQFF. The CDR3 DNA sequence: TGCGCCGGCAGCTTCGGACAGGGGAACTACAATGAGCAGTTCTTC. V and J are TRBV5-1 and TRBJ2-1; 9 bases align to TRBD1. Germline V gene sequence: CDR1 SGHRS, CDR2 YFSETQ. This CDR3 spans 15 amino acids.

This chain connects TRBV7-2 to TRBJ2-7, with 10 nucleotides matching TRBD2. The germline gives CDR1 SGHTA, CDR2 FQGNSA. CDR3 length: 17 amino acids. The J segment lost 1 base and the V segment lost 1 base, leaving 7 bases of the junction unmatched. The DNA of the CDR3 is TGTGCCAGCAGCTTAGGGTGGACTAGCGGTTATTCCTACGAGCAGTACTTC. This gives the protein CASSLGWTSGYSYEQYF.

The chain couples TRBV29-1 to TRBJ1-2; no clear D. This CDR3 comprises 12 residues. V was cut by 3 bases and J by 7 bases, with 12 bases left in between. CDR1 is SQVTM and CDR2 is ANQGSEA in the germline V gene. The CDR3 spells CSVDGAGGGYTF. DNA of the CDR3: TGCAGCGTTGATGGTGCTGGAGGTGGCTACACCTTC.

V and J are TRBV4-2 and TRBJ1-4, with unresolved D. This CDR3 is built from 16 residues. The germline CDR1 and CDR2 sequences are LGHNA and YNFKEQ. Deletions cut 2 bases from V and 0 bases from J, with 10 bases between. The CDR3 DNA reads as TGTGCCAGCAGCCAACACCCCGGGACAACTAATGAAAAACTGTTTTTT. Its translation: CASSQHPGTTNEKLFF.

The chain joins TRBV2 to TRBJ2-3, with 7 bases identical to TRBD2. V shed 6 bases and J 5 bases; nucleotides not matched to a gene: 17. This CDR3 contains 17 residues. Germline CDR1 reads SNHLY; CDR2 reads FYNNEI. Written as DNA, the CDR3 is TGTGCCAGCAGCCCTTCCGTACTAGCGTTGTTAGGAGATACGCAGTATTTT. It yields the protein CASSPSVLALLGDTQYF.

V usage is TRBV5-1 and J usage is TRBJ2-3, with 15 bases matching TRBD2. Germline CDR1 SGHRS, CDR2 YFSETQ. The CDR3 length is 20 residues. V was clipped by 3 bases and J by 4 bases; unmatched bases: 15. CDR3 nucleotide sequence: TGCGCCAGCAGCTCCAGCGGGACTAGCGGGAGGCTCGTATCCGCAGATACGCAGTATTTT. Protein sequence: CASSSSGTSGRLVSADTQYF.